Listed below are T cell receptor beta chains from one sample, sequenced in a study of cytomegalovirus exposure and HLA in healthy donors. TCRdb's table, derived via immunoSEQ multiplex PCR, lists solely in-frame clones and lacks some. The sample shows roughly 200,000 clones, around three quarters of them seen only once. The sample was PBMCs. The source of these receptors is a woman aged 25-40 years in good health and CMV-seropositive. Both conserved end residues are part of each CDR3. The D gene is left open where the match is weak. Clone size is shown for a subset of rows, as once, few, many or a class of expanded clone.

j_call d_call v_call clone_size cdr3_nt cdr3_aa
TRBJ1-1 TRBD1 TRBV4-1 - TGCGCCAGCAGCCAGGGGGACAGGGGGATTGAAGCTTTCTTT CASSQGDRGIEAFF
TRBJ2-5 TRBD1 TRBV4-1 - TGCGCCAGCGAGACAGGGGCGGGGTACCAAGAGACCCAGTACTTC CASETGAGYQETQYF
TRBJ1-5 - TRBV11-2 - TGTGCCAGCAGCTTAGTATTGGAGGGACGGCATCAGCCCCAGCATTTT CASSLVLEGRHQPQHF
TRBJ1-1 - TRBV2 - TGTGCCAGCAGTGAAGGGCAGGCTTACACTGAAGCTTTCTTT CASSEGQAYTEAFF
TRBJ1-5 - TRBV7-8 - TGTGCCAGCAGCTTAGGAACCCTATATAGCAATCAGCCCCAGCATTTT CASSLGTLYSNQPQHF
TRBJ2-7 TRBD1 TRBV6-6 - TGTGCCAGCAGTTATTCCCCGGGACAGCGCTACGAGCAGTACTTC CASSYSPGQRYEQYF
TRBJ1-5 TRBD1 TRBV7-9 - TGTGCCAGCAGCGAAGGACAGGGTATCGGTCAGCCCCAGCATTTT CASSEGQGIGQPQHF
TRBJ2-7 TRBD2 TRBV7-8 - TGTGCCAGCAGCTTAAGACAGCGGGAGGGGGCCGGCGAGCAGTACTTC CASSLRQREGAGEQYF
TRBJ2-6 TRBD1 TRBV6-1 few TGTGCCGGGGGGCAGGGGGCGAGTGGGGCCAACGTCCTGACTTTC CAGGQGASGANVLTF
TRBJ2-7 - TRBV14 - TGTGCCAGCAGCCCAGGACTCTACGAGCAGTACTTC CASSPGLYEQYF
TRBJ1-3 - TRBV5-1 - TGCGCCAGCAGCCTTGTTGCGGGAAACACCATATATTTT CASSLVAGNTIYF
TRBJ2-3 - TRBV5-1 - TGCGCCAGCAGCCTGCAGCGTGGAGGAGATACGCAGTATTTT CASSLQRGGDTQYF
TRBJ2-1 TRBD2 TRBV5-6 - TGTGCCAGCAGCCCCCCGGGGGGGTTGAGCGACAATGAGCAGTTCTTC CASSPPGGLSDNEQFF
TRBJ2-2 - TRBV6-1 - TGTGCCAGCAGACCCTCAGGCGGGGAGCTGTTTTTT CASRPSGGELFF
TRBJ1-4 TRBD1 TRBV7-9 - TGTGCCAGCAGCCCCTCTCTGACAGGGGGTGAAAAACTGTTTTTT CASSPSLTGGEKLFF